This paragraph reports one TCR beta chain. Some clones are missing from TCRdb's copy, which holds only in-frame ones; the method was immunoSEQ multiplex PCR. This table holds about 140,000 clones, 80% to 95% found once. The record originates from a study of T cell responses to AZD1222 COVID-19 vaccine. This CDR3 is built from 15 residues. Per germline, CDR1 MDHEN and CDR2 SYDVKM. V dropped 2 bases and J dropped 2 bases, with 10 bases sitting between them. The receptor comes from an adult who received the AZD1222 COVID-19 vaccine. V usage is TRBV28 and J usage is TRBJ2-1; D possibly corresponds to TRBD2 (5 bases). The sample consisted of peripheral blood, taken 28 days after the second AZD1222 dose. The CDR3 is CASSLTGSTYNEQFF. In DNA, the CDR3 is TGTGCCAGCAGTTTAACGGGGAGCACCTACAATGAGCAGTTCTTC.